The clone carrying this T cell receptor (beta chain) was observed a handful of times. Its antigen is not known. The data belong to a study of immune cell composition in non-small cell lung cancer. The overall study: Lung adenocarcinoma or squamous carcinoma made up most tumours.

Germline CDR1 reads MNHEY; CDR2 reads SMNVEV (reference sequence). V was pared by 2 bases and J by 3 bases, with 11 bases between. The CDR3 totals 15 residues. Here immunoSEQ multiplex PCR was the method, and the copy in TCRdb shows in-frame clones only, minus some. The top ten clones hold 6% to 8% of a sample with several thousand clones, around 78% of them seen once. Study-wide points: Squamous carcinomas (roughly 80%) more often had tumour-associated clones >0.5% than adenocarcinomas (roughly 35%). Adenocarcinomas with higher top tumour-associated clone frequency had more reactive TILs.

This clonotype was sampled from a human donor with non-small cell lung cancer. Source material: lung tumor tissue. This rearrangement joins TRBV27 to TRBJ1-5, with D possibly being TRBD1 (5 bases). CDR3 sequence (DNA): TGTGCCAGCAGTTTAGCTGGGGCCCACAATCAGCCCCAGCATTTT. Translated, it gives CASSLAGAHNQPQHF.